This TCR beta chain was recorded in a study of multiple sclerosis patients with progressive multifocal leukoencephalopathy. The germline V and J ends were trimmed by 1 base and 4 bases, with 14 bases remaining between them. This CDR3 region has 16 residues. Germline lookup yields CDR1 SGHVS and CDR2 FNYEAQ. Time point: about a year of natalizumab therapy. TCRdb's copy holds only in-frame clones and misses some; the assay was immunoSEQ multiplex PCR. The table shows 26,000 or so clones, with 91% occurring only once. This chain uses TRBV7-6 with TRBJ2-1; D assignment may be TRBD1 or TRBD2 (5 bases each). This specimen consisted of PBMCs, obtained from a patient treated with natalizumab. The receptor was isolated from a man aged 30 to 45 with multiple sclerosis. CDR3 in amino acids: CASSLESGRKYNEQFF. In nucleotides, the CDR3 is TGTGCCAGCAGCTTAGAATCGGGGCGAAAATACAATGAGCAGTTCTTC.